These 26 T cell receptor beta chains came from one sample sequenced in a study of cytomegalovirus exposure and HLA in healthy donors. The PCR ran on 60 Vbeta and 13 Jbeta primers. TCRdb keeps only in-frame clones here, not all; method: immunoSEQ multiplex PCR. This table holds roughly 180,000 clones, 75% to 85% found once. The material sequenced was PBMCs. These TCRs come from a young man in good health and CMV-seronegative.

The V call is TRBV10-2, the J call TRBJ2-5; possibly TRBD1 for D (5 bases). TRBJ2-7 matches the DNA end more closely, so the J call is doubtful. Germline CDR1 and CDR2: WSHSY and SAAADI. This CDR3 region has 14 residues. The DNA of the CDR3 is TGCGCCAGCAGTGAGCAGGGTCCTCTCTACGAGCAGTACTTC. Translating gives CASSEQGPLYEQYF.

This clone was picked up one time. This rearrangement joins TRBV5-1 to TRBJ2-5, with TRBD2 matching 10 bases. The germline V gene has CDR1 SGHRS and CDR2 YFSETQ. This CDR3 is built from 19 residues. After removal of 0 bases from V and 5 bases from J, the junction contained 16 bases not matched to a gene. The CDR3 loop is CASSLGDGLADTRGETQYF. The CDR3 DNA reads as TGCGCCAGCAGCTTGGGGGATGGACTAGCGGACACCCGGGGGGAGACCCAGTACTTC.

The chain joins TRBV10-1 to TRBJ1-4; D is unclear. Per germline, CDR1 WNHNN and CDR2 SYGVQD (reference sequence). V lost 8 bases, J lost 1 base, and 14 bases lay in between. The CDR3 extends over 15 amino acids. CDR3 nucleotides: TGCGCCAGCCACCCCAGAAGTATAACTAATGAAAAACTGTTTTTT. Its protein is CASHPRSITNEKLFF.

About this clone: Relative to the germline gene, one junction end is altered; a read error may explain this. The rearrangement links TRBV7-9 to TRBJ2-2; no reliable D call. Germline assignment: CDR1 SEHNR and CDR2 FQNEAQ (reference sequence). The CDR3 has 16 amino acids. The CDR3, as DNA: TGTTCCAGCAGGCATACCGACTCCTTTAACACCGGGGAGCTGTTTTTT. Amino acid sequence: CSSRHTDSFNTGELFF.

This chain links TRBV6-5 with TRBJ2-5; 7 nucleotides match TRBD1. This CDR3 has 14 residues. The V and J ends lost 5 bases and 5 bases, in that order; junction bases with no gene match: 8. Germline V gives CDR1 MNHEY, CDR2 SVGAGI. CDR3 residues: CASSPARGSETQYF. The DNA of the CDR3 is TGTGCCAGCAGTCCTGCCAGGGGGTCGGAGACCCAGTACTTC.

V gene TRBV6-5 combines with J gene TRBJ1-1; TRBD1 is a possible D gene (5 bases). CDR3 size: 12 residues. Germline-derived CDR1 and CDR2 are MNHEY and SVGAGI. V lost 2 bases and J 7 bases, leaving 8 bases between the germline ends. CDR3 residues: CASSYRRGEAFF. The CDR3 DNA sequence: TGTGCCAGCAGTTACAGGAGGGGTGAAGCTTTCTTT.

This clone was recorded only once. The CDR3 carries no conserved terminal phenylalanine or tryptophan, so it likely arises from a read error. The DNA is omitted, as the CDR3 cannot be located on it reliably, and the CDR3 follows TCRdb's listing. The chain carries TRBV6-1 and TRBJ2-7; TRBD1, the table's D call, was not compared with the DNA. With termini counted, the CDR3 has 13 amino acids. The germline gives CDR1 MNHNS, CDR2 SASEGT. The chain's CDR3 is CASSELRDSLCMI.

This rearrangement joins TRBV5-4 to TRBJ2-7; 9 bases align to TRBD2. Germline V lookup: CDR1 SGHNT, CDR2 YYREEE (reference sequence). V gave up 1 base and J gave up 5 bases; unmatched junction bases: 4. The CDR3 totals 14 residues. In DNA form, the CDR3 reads TGTGCCAGCAGCTTGATGCGGGAGGGCCACGAGCAGTACTTC. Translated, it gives CASSLMREGHEQYF. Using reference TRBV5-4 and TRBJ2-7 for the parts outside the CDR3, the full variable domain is ETGVTQSPTHLIKTRGQQVTLRCSSQSGHNTVSWYQQALGQGPQFIFQYYREEENGRGNFPPRFSGLQFPNYSSELNVNALELDDSALYLCASSLMREGHEQYFGPGTRLTVT.

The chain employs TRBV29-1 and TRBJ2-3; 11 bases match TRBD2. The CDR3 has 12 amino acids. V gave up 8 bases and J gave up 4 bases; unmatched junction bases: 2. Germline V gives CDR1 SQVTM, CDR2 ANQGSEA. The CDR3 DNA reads TGCAGCTCGGGACTAGCGGCAGATACGCAGTATTTT. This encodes CSSGLAADTQYF.

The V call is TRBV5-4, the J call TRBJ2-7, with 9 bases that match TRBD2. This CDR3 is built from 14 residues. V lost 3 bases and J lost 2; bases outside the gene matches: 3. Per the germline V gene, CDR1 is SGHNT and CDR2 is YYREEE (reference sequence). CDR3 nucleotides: TGTGCCAGCAGCTCGGGACTAGCAACCTACGAGCAGTACTTC. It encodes CASSSGLATYEQYF.

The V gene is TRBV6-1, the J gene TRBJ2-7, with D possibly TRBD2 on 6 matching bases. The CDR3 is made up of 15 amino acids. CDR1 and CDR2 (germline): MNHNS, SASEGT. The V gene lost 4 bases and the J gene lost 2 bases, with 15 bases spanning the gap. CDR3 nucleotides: TGTGCCAGCAGTGCCGCCGGGACTGGAGCCTACGAGCAGTACTTC. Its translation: CASSAAGTGAYEQYF.

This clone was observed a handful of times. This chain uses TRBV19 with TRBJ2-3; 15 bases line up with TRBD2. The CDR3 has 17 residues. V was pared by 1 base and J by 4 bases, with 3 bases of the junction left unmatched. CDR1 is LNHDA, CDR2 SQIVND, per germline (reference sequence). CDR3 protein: CASSIGTSGGAADTQYF. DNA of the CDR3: TGTGCCAGTAGTATAGGGACTAGCGGGGGGGCTGCAGATACGCAGTATTTT.

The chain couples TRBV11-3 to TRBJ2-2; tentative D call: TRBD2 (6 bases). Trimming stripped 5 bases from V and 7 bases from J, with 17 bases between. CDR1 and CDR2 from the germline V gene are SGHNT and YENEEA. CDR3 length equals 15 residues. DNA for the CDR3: TGTGCCAGCAGCCGAAACCCGGGAGAGGTCGGGGAGCTGTTTTTT. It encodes CASSRNPGEVGELFF.

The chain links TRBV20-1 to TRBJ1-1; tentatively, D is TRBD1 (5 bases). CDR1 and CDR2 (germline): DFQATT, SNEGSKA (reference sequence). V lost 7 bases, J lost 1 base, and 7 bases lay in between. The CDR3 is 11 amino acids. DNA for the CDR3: TGCAGTGTCGGGGGGAACACTGAAGCTTTCTTT. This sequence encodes CSVGGNTEAFF.

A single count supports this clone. The CDR3 loop is CASRGGISYNEQFF. The CDR3 nucleotides are TGTGCCAGCAGAGGGGGAATATCCTACAATGAGCAGTTCTTC. This sequence joins TRBV7-9 and TRBJ2-1, with D possibly matching TRBD1 (6 bases). The CDR3 consists of 14 residues. Trimming removed 6 bases at V and 1 base at J, with 10 bases between. The germline V gene has CDR1 SEHNR and CDR2 FQNEAQ (reference sequence). The full variable domain, rest sourced from reference TRBV7-9 and TRBJ2-1, is DTGVSQNPRHKITKRGQNVTFRCDPISEHNRLYWYRQTLGQGPEFLTYFQNEAQLEKSRLLSDRFSAERPKGSFSTLEIQRTEQGDSAMYLCASRGGISYNEQFFGPGTRLTVL.

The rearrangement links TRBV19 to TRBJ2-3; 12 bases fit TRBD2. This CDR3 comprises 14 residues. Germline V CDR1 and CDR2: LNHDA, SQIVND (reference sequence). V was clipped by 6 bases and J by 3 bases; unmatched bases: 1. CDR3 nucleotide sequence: TGTGCCAGTAGGACTAGCGGGAGTACAGATACGCAGTATTTT. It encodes CASRTSGSTDTQYF.

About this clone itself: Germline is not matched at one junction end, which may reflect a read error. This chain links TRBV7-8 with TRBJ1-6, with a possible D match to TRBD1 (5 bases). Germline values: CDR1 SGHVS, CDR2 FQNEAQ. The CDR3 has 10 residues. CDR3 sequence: CASSLGPRTF. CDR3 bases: TGTGCCAGCAGCTTAGGTCCCAGGACATTT. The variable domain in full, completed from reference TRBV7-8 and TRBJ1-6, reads GAGVSQSPRYKVAKRGQDVALRCDPISGHVSLFWYQQALGQGPEFLTYFQNEAQLDKSGLPSDRFFAERPEGSVSTLKIQRTQQEDSAVYLCASSLGPRTFGNGTRLTVT.

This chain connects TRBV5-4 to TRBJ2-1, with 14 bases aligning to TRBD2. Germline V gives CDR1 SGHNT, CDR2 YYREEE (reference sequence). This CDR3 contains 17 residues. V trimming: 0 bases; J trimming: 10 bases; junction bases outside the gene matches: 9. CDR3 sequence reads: CASSLAKTSGRASEQFF. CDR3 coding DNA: TGTGCCAGCAGCTTGGCGAAGACTAGCGGGAGGGCCTCGGAGCAGTTCTTC.

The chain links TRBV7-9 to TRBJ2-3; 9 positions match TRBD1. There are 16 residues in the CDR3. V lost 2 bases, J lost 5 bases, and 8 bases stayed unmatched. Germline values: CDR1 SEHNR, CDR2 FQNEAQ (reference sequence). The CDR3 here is CASSLQDRGVKDTQYF. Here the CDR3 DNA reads TGTGCCAGCAGCTTACAAGACAGGGGGGTTAAAGATACGCAGTATTTT.

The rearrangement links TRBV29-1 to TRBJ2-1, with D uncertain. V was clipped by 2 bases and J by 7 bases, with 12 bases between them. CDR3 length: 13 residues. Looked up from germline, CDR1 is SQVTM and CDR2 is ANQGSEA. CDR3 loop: CSVEFIVENEQFF. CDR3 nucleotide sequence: TGCAGCGTTGAATTTATAGTAGAGAATGAGCAGTTCTTC.

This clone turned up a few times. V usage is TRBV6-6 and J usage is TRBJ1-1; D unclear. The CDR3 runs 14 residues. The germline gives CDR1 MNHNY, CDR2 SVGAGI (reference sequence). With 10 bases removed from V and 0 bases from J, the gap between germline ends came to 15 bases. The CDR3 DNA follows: TGTGCCACTGAAGGAGAACACTTGAACACTGAAGCTTTCTTT. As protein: CATEGEHLNTEAFF.

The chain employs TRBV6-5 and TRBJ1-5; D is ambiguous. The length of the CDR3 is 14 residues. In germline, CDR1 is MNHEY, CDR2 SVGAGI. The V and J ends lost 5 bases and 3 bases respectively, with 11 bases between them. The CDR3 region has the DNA TGTGCCAGCAGTCCCTACCCCAACAATCAGCCCCAGCATTTT. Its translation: CASSPYPNNQPQHF.

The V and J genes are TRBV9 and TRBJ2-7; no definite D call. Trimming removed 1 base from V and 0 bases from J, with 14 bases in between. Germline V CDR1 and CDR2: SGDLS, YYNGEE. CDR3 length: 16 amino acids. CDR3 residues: CASSVSPRTTSYEQYF. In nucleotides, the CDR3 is TGTGCCAGCAGCGTATCCCCTAGAACCACCTCCTACGAGCAGTACTTC.

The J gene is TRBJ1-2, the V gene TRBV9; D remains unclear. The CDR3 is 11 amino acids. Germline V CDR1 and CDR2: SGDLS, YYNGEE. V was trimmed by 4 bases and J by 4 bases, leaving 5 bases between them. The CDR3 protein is CASSTSYGYTF. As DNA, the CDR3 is TGTGCCAGCAGCACCAGCTATGGCTACACCTTC. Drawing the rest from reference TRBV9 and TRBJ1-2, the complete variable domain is DSGVTQTPKHLITATGQRVTLRCSPRSGDLSVYWYQQSLDQGLQFLIQYYNGEERAKGNILERFSAQQFPDLHSELNLSSLELGDSALYFCASSTSYGYTFGSGTRLTVV.

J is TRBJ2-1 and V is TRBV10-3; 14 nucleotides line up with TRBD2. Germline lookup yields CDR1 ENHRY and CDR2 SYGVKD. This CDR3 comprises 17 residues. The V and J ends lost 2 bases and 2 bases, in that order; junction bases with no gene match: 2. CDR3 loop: CAISEGTSGGTYNEQFF. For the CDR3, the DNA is TGTGCCATCAGTGAGGGGACTAGCGGGGGAACCTACAATGAGCAGTTCTTC.

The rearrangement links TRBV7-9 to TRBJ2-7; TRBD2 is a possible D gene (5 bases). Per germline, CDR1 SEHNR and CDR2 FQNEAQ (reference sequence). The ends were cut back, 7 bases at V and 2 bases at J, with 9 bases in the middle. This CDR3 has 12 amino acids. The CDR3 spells CASTPGAYEQYF. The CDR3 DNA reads TGTGCCAGCACCCCCGGGGCCTACGAGCAGTACTTC.